A single sample is the source of the 29 T cell receptor beta chains below, sequenced in a study of early T cells in non-severe SARS-CoV-2 infection. TCRdb used MiXCR to reprocess the 5' RACE reads, holding one entry per CDR3 protein. Of 55,000 to 65,000 distinct CDR3 sequences in the sample, more than 8.5% are singletons; the top ten hold 17%. The sequenced sample was whole blood. These TCRs come from an adult who was a healthcare worker with PCR-confirmed SARS-CoV-2 infection or an uninfected control (not recorded which).

The sample holds many counts of this clonotype. The J gene is TRBJ2-7, the V gene TRBV28; the match to TRBD2 covers 9 bases. V lost 3 bases, J lost 1 base, and 7 bases stayed unmatched. The CDR3 sequence is 16 residues long. Germline loops: CDR1 MDHEN, CDR2 SYDVKM. Written as DNA, the CDR3 is TGTGCCAGCAGTTTCCCGAGCGGGAGGAGGTCCTACGAGCAGTACTTC. Protein sequence: CASSFPSGRRSYEQYF.

CDR3 loop: CASSLAGTSGIYNEQFF. The CDR3 coding sequence is TGTGCCAGCAGCTTAGCGGGGACTAGCGGGATCTACAATGAGCAGTTCTTC. J is TRBJ2-1 and V is TRBV7-8; 13 bases fit TRBD2. The CDR3 runs 17 residues. Germline V gene data show CDR1 as SGHVS and CDR2 as FQNEAQ. The V gene end was trimmed by 0 bases and the J gene end by 3 bases; junction bases not matched to a gene: 2.

This clonotype showed up many times. The chain links TRBV5-1 to TRBJ1-1, with D tentatively TRBD1 (6 bases). Germline CDR1 SGHRS, CDR2 YFSETQ. The CDR3 totals 14 residues. The V end lost 4 bases, the J end lost 1 base, and 11 bases lay between the germline ends. CDR3 nucleotides: TGCGCCAGCAGCGAACAGGGCACGAACACTGAAGCTTTCTTT. Encoded protein: CASSEQGTNTEAFF.

This clonotype was seen many times. The rearrangement joins TRBV20-1 to TRBJ1-2, with 10 bases fitting TRBD1. Per germline, CDR1 DFQATT and CDR2 SNEGSKA (reference sequence). The CDR3 consists of 14 residues. After removal of 3 bases from V and 4 bases from J, the junction contained 5 bases not matched to a gene. The CDR3 here is CSARAGTGAYGYTF. For the CDR3, the DNA is TGCAGTGCTAGGGCTGGGACAGGGGCCTATGGCTACACCTTC.

This clonotype was seen repeatedly, ten times or more. The rearrangement uses TRBV29-1 and TRBJ2-5; 7 nucleotides match TRBD1. The CDR3 has 14 amino acids. CDR1 and CDR2 (germline): SQVTM, ANQGSEA. V gave up 3 bases and J gave up 0 bases; unmatched junction bases: 4. CDR3 loop: CSVDRQGNQETQYF. The CDR3 DNA is TGCAGCGTTGACCGACAGGGAAACCAAGAGACCCAGTACTTC.

The CDR3 protein is CSARDPTSPGELFF. Written as DNA, the CDR3 is TGCAGTGCTAGGGACCCGACTAGCCCCGGGGAGCTGTTTTTT. The V call is TRBV20-1, the J call TRBJ2-2; 7 bases are a match to TRBD2. Germline assignment: CDR1 DFQATT and CDR2 SNEGSKA (reference sequence). Trimming at V came to 3 bases and at J to 6 bases, leaving 7 bases not matched to a gene. The CDR3 spans 14 residues.

This clonotype was picked up many times. The chain couples TRBV28 to TRBJ1-1, with D hard to call. V was shortened by 3 bases and J by 5 bases, with 13 bases between the two germline ends. Germline V gene lookup returns CDR1 MDHEN and CDR2 SYDVKM. This CDR3 has 14 residues. The CDR3, as DNA: TGTGCCAGCAGTTTCCCCCAGGCGCGAACTGAAGCTTTCTTT. Translating it yields CASSFPQARTEAFF. The variable domain in full, completed from reference TRBV28 and TRBJ1-1, reads DVKVTQSSRYLVKRTGEKVFLECVQDMDHENMFWYRQDPGLGLRLIYFSYDVKMKEKGDIPEGYSVSREKKERFSLILESASTNQTSMYLCASSFPQARTEAFFGQGTRLTVV.

There are many counts of this clonotype. The chain employs TRBV7-2 and TRBJ2-1; D is uncertain. Germline V lookup: CDR1 SGHTA, CDR2 FQGNSA. The CDR3 consists of 14 residues. Trimming cost V 4 bases and J 1 base, with 8 bases left between them. CDR3 nucleotide sequence: TGTGCCAGCAGCTCCGGGTGGTCCTACAATGAGCAGTTCTTC. It specifies CASSSGWSYNEQFF.

The chain has TRBV6-1 and TRBJ2-1; 12 bases map to TRBD1. V dropped 5 bases and J dropped 8; count of bases not matched to a gene: 7. The CDR3 runs 15 residues. Germline assignment: CDR1 MNHNS and CDR2 SASEGT. CDR3 in DNA: TGTGCCAGCAGTCGGGGGACAGGGGGCATCGATGAGCAGTTCTTC. It specifies CASSRGTGGIDEQFF.

This clonotype showed up many times. The chain employs TRBV9 and TRBJ2-7, with a possible D match to TRBD1 (5 bases). This CDR3 has 14 amino acids. V shed 0 bases and J shed 3 bases, with 10 bases lying between them. The germline V gene has CDR1 SGDLS and CDR2 YYNGEE. The CDR3 sequence: CASSVGQDIYEQYF. The CDR3 region has the DNA TGTGCCAGCAGCGTAGGCCAGGACATCTACGAGCAGTACTTC.

This clonotype was observed a handful of times. V and J are TRBV2 and TRBJ2-3, with TRBD2 matching over 10 bases. The CDR3 runs to 16 residues. Germline lookup yields CDR1 SNHLY and CDR2 FYNNEI. J gave up 4 bases and V 4 bases, and 8 bases lay outside the gene matches. CDR3 bases: TGTGCCAGCAGTGTCTTAGCGGGAGGAGTCGCAGATACGCAGTATTTT. Translation: CASSVLAGGVADTQYF.

This clonotype was seen ten or more times. The chain uses TRBV5-1 and TRBJ2-3; 11 bases are a match to TRBD1. Germline CDR1 and CDR2: SGHRS and YFSETQ. CDR3 length equals 16 residues. The V segment lost 4 bases and the J segment 3 bases; nucleotides outside the gene matches: 7. CDR3 in DNA: TGCGCCAGCAGCCCGGGGACAGGGGGTTCTACAGATACGCAGTATTTT. This codes for CASSPGTGGSTDTQYF.

The chain has TRBV29-1 and TRBJ1-1; D is perhaps TRBD1 (5 bases). V lost 6 bases and J 0 bases, leaving 11 bases between the germline ends. CDR3 length: 13 residues. Germline V gene sequence: CDR1 SQVTM, CDR2 ANQGSEA. CDR3 bases: TGCAGCGTGACTGGGGCCATGAACACTGAAGCTTTCTTT. Its translation: CSVTGAMNTEAFF.

The chain recombines TRBV7-2 with TRBJ2-1, with TRBD2 matching 12 bases. The CDR3 spans 17 residues. Germline V gives CDR1 SGHTA, CDR2 FQGNSA. The ends lost 6 bases at V and 6 bases at J; junction bases unmatched: 12. DNA of the CDR3: TGTGCCAGCAGTCAGACTAGCGGGAGCGGACAATCCAATGAGCAGTTCTTC. Its translation is CASSQTSGSGQSNEQFF. The entire variable domain, with the rest obtained from reference TRBV7-2 and TRBJ2-1, is as follows: GAGVSQSPSNKVTEKGKDVELRCDPISGHTALYWYRQSLGQGLEFLIYFQGNSAPDKSGLPSDRFSAERTGGSVSTLTIQRTQQEDSAVYLCASSQTSGSGQSNEQFFGPGTRLTVL.

The rearrangement links TRBV7-8 to TRBJ2-1; D is undetermined. V lost 4 bases, J lost 8 bases, and 12 bases lay in between. The CDR3 consists of 13 residues. The V gene's germline CDR1 is SGHVS and CDR2 FQNEAQ. CDR3 nucleotide sequence: TGTGCCAGCAGCTACCGTGGGCTCCATGAGCAGTTCTTC. It is translated as CASSYRGLHEQFF. Full variable domain (missing parts from reference TRBV7-8 and TRBJ2-1): GAGVSQSPRYKVAKRGQDVALRCDPISGHVSLFWYQQALGQGPEFLTYFQNEAQLDKSGLPSDRFFAERPEGSVSTLKIQRTQQEDSAVYLCASSYRGLHEQFFGPGTRLTVL.

The V and J genes are TRBV9 and TRBJ1-5; D unresolved. Germline V gene sequence: CDR1 SGDLS, CDR2 YYNGEE. The germline V and J ends were trimmed by 0 bases and 0 bases, with 7 bases remaining between them. The CDR3 is 15 residues long. The chain's CDR3 is CASSVGPDSNQPQHF. DNA for the CDR3: TGTGCCAGCAGCGTAGGGCCGGATAGCAATCAGCCCCAGCATTTT.

The J gene is TRBJ2-1, the V gene TRBV20-1; a possible D gene is TRBD2 (6 bases). Germline CDR1 and CDR2: DFQATT and SNEGSKA (reference sequence). CDR3 length equals 16 residues. Trimming removed 2 bases from V and 7 bases from J, with 21 bases in between. CDR3: CSARSMAGSNVNEQFF. The CDR3 nucleotides are TGCAGTGCTAGATCTATGGCGGGATCAAATGTTAATGAGCAGTTCTTC.

This clonotype was observed at least ten times. The chain combines TRBV14 with TRBJ2-4; TRBD1 aligns across 10 bases. V was pared by 2 bases and J by 5 bases, with 9 bases of the junction left unmatched. The CDR3 contains 17 residues. Per germline, CDR1 SGHDN and CDR2 FVKESK. CDR3 region: CASSQLGQGTPQNIQYF. The CDR3, as DNA: TGTGCCAGCAGCCAATTGGGACAGGGGACTCCTCAAAACATTCAGTACTTC.

The V and J genes are TRBV4-2 and TRBJ2-3; 10 nucleotides match TRBD2. With 0 bases clipped from V and 4 bases from J, the junction kept 7 bases outside the gene matches. The CDR3 covers 17 residues. Germline CDR1 reads LGHNA; CDR2 reads YNFKEQ. The chain's CDR3 is CASSQDLPSGSSDTQYF. The CDR3 DNA reads as TGTGCCAGCAGCCAAGATCTTCCTAGCGGGAGTTCAGATACGCAGTATTTT.

This clonotype showed up many times. The chain combines TRBV11-2 with TRBJ2-7, with unresolved D. This CDR3 comprises 13 residues. V shed 0 bases and J shed 7 bases, with 10 bases lying between them. Germline lookup yields CDR1 SGHAT and CDR2 FQNNGV. CDR3 nucleotides: TGTGCCAGCAGCTTAGATCACTACGGAGAGCAGTACTTC. Translation: CASSLDHYGEQYF.

The gene calls are TRBV6-2 or TRBV6-3 and TRBJ2-2; 12 bases fit TRBD1. The CDR3 sequence is 19 residues long. Germline values: CDR1 MNHEY, CDR2 SVGEGT. The V gene end was trimmed by 6 bases and the J gene end by 0 bases; junction bases not matched to a gene: 11. The CDR3 here is CASRLRDRGLHPNTGELFF. Written as DNA, the CDR3 is TGTGCCAGCAGACTCCGGGACAGGGGGCTACACCCGAACACCGGGGAGCTGTTTTTT.

The table lists this clonotype with many counts. The V gene is TRBV29-1, the J gene TRBJ2-7; D remains ambiguous. This CDR3 contains 11 residues. V was trimmed by 7 bases and J by 2 bases, leaving 9 bases between them. Germline CDR1 reads SQVTM; CDR2 reads ANQGSEA. The CDR3 nucleotides read TGCAGCGGCAGGACGGCCTACGAGCAGTACTTC. Translating gives CSGRTAYEQYF.

This clonotype was seen more than once but under ten times. The chain has TRBV7-2 and TRBJ2-5; D might be TRBD2 (5 bases). There are 14 residues in the CDR3. V was clipped by 2 bases and J by 1 base, with 8 bases between them. Germline V lookup: CDR1 SGHTA, CDR2 FQGNSA. In DNA, the CDR3 is TGTGCCAGCAGCTTATCTAGCCGCCAAGAGACCCAGTACTTC. It yields the protein CASSLSSRQETQYF.

The rearrangement links TRBV6-4 to TRBJ2-2; the D call may be TRBD1 or TRBD2 (5 bases each). Trimming took 3 bases from V and 4 from J, leaving 12 bases between them. Germline loops: CDR1 MRHNA, CDR2 SNTAGT. The CDR3 extends over 15 amino acids. The CDR3 loop is CASSERDGLTGELFF. In DNA form, the CDR3 reads TGTGCCAGCAGTGAAAGGGACGGTCTCACCGGGGAGCTGTTTTTT.

This clonotype was observed a handful of times. The chain is built from TRBV6-6 and TRBJ2-3; 7 bases are shared with TRBD2. The V segment lost 8 bases and the J segment 6 bases; nucleotides outside the gene matches: 14. The CDR3 covers 15 residues. CDR1 is MNHNY, CDR2 SVGAGI, per germline (reference sequence). DNA for the CDR3: TGTGCCAGCTCCTGGGGCTCCGCGGGAGCTGATACGCAGTATTTT. This encodes CASSWGSAGADTQYF.

Comment on this clonotype: At one boundary the junction diverges from the germline segment, which might be a read error. The J gene is TRBJ2-5, the V gene TRBV20-1; D perhaps matches TRBD1 (6 bases). Germline assignment: CDR1 DFQATT and CDR2 SNEGSKA (reference sequence). The CDR3 has 14 residues. The CDR3 DNA reads TGCAGTGCCAGAGGGGGACCGGCGAGGGAGACCCAGTACTTC. Protein sequence: CSARGGPARETQYF.

This chain uses TRBV28 with TRBJ1-1; TRBD1 agrees at 7 bases. J was trimmed by 7 bases and V by 6 bases; bases with no gene match: 2. From germline, CDR1 is MDHEN and CDR2 SYDVKM. This CDR3 contains 11 residues. The CDR3 DNA reads TGTGCCAGCAGGACAGGGTATGAAGCTTTCTTT. Its translation is CASRTGYEAFF. Full variable domain (outside the CDR3, taken from reference TRBV28 and TRBJ1-1): DVKVTQSSRYLVKRTGEKVFLECVQDMDHENMFWYRQDPGLGLRLIYFSYDVKMKEKGDIPEGYSVSREKKERFSLILESASTNQTSMYLCASRTGYEAFFGQGTRLTVV.

This clonotype was seen a handful of times. The J gene is TRBJ2-3, the V gene TRBV14, with D possibly matching TRBD2 (6 bases). CDR3 size: 14 residues. The germline V gene has CDR1 SGHDN and CDR2 FVKESK. Trimming left V 6 bases short and J 5 bases short, with 15 bases between. In DNA form, the CDR3 reads TGTGCCAGCAGTCGTGGCGGGGCTGAAGATACGCAGTATTTT. It specifies CASSRGGAEDTQYF. Looking up the rest from reference TRBV14 and TRBJ2-3 gives the full variable domain: EAGVTQFPSHSVIEKGQTVTLRCDPISGHDNLYWYRRVMGKEIKFLLHFVKESKQDESGMPNNRFLAERTGGTYSTLKVQPAELEDSGVYFCASSRGGAEDTQYFGPGTRLTVL.

Within the sample, this clonotype is medium-sized (0.01 to 0.1%). The chain employs TRBV6-1 and TRBJ2-5; 8 nucleotides match TRBD1. The CDR3 loop spans 12 amino acids. Looked up from germline, CDR1 is MNHNS and CDR2 is SASEGT. With 11 bases clipped from V and 4 bases from J, the junction kept 6 bases outside the gene matches. CDR3 coding DNA: TGTGCCGGACAGGGTATAGGAGAGACCCAGTACTTC. Protein: CAGQGIGETQYF.